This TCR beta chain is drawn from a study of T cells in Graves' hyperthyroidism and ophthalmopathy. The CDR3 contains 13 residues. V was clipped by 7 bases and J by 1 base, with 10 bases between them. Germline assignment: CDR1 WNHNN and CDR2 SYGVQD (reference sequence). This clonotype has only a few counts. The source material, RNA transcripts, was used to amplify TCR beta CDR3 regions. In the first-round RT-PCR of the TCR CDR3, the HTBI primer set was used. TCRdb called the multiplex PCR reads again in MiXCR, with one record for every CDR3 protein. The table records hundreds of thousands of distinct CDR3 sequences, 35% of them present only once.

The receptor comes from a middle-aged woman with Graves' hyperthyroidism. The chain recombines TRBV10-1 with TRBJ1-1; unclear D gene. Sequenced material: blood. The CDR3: CASTEGKNTEAFF. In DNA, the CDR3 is TGCGCCAGCACCGAGGGTAAGAACACTGAAGCTTTCTTT.